This TCR beta chain originates from a study of cytomegalovirus exposure and HLA in healthy donors. J was trimmed by 1 base and V by 6 bases; bases with no gene match: 0. Germline CDR1 reads MNHEY; CDR2 reads SMNVEV (reference sequence). The CDR3 extends over 13 amino acids. This PCR relied on a set of 60 Vbeta primers and 13 Jbeta primers. Using immunoSEQ multiplex PCR, the repertoire was profiled, and TCRdb retains in-frame clones only, with some absent. Among some 190,000 clones listed, 65% to 85% were seen once. V is TRBV27 and J is TRBJ2-7; 10 nucleotides agree with TRBD2. Sequenced input: PBMCs. The sequence came from a female donor in good health and CMV-seronegative. CDR3 nucleotide sequence: TGTGCCAGCAGGGGACTAGCGTCCTACGAGCAGTACTTC. This codes for CASRGLASYEQYF.